Below are 15 T cell receptor beta chains sequenced from a single sample in a study of blood T cell repertoires in COVID-19. Clones were read by immunoSEQ multiplex PCR, and TCRdb kept only the in-frame ones, dropping some. The data hold about 280,000 clones, with roughly 90% observed a single time. The sequenced sample was PBMCs or T cells enriched from blood (not recorded which). The receptor source for this set is a young woman with acute COVID-19.

This clone showed up just once. The chain uses TRBV7-3 and TRBJ2-7; D may be TRBD2 (6 bases). Germline lookup yields CDR1 SGHTA and CDR2 FQGTGA. The ends were cut back, 3 bases at V and 7 bases at J, with 13 bases in the middle. This CDR3 comprises 13 residues. CDR3 bases: TGTGCCAGCAGCTTGGGACTGGCCGGGGAGCAGTACTTC. Translated: CASSLGLAGEQYF.

A single count supports this clone. The V and J genes are TRBV7-2 and TRBJ2-7; D unresolved. Per germline, CDR1 SGHTA and CDR2 FQGNSA. The V end lost 2 bases, the J end lost 3 bases, and 8 bases lay between the germline ends. The CDR3 is 13 amino acids. CDR3 sequence reads: CASSLSYSYEQYF. The CDR3 bases are TGTGCCAGCAGCTTATCTTACAGCTACGAGCAGTACTTC.

J is TRBJ2-7 and V is TRBV3-1 (or the pseudogene TRBV3-2), with TRBD2 matching over 10 bases. The CDR3 extends over 15 amino acids. Trimming at V came to 6 bases and at J to 0 bases, leaving 5 bases not matched to a gene. The V gene's germline CDR1 is LGHDT and CDR2 YNNKEL (reference sequence). For the CDR3, the DNA is TGTGCCAGCAGTCTAGCGGGAGTACCCTCCTACGAGCAGTACTTC. This gives the protein CASSLAGVPSYEQYF.

This clone showed up just a few times. The rearrangement uses TRBV7-9 and TRBJ2-1; the D is unclear. CDR1 and CDR2 from the germline V gene are SEHNR and FQNEAQ (reference sequence). This CDR3 comprises 16 residues. V lost 0 bases and J 0 bases, leaving 9 bases between the germline ends. CDR3 sequence reads: CASSLAFPSSYNEQFF. CDR3 DNA sequence: TGTGCCAGCAGCTTAGCCTTCCCTAGCTCCTACAATGAGCAGTTCTTC.

The chain carries TRBV5-8 and TRBJ2-7, with a possible D match to TRBD1 (5 bases). The CDR3 length is 14 residues. The ends were cut back, 4 bases at V and 4 bases at J, with 15 bases in the middle. Germline CDR1 SGHTS, CDR2 YDEGEE. The CDR3 nucleotides are TGTGCCAGCAGCCAAACGCAGGGTCGATACGAGCAGTACTTC. Amino acids: CASSQTQGRYEQYF.

The chain has TRBV27 and TRBJ2-1; TRBD2 agrees at 14 bases. Germline CDR1 is MNHEY and CDR2 is SMNVEV (reference sequence). This CDR3 has 16 amino acids. With 1 base clipped from V and 8 bases from J, the junction kept 4 bases outside the gene matches. DNA of the CDR3: TGTGCCAGCAGTTTATGGGGGACTAGCGGGAGATATGAGCAGTTCTTC. This codes for CASSLWGTSGRYEQFF.

The chain employs TRBV3-1 (or the pseudogene TRBV3-2) and TRBJ2-7; 9 bases line up with TRBD1. CDR1 is LGHDT and CDR2 is YNNKEL in the germline V gene (reference sequence). V shed 3 bases, J shed 5 bases, and the junction held 8 bases outside the gene matches. The CDR3 has 15 residues. The CDR3 DNA reads TGTGCCAGCAGCCATTCCGGGACAGGGATAAACGAGCAGTACTTC. It encodes CASSHSGTGINEQYF.

V usage is TRBV28 and J usage is TRBJ2-6, with D tentatively TRBD2 (5 bases). The germline V gene encodes CDR1 MDHEN and CDR2 SYDVKM. The CDR3 contains 15 residues. V lost 7 bases to trimming and J lost 4 bases, with 14 bases between them. The CDR3 nucleotides are TGTGCCAGCACTCGAGGGAGTTCCGGGGCCAACGTCCTGACTTTC. Its translation is CASTRGSSGANVLTF.

The chain recombines TRBV28 with TRBJ1-2; D call uncertain. This CDR3 contains 15 residues. V was trimmed by 2 bases and J by 2 bases, leaving 12 bases between them. Germline CDR1 and CDR2: MDHEN and SYDVKM. The CDR3 loop reads CASSLGVGRNYGYTF. CDR3 nucleotides: TGTGCCAGCAGTTTAGGCGTGGGGAGAAACTATGGCTACACCTTC.

The table lists this clone with a count of one. The rearrangement uses TRBV7-8 and TRBJ2-1; 7 nucleotides line up with TRBD1. V lost 7 bases and J lost 4; bases outside the gene matches: 4. The CDR3 consists of 13 residues. CDR1 is SGHVS and CDR2 is FQNEAQ in the germline V gene. The CDR3 region has the DNA TGTGCCAGCAATAACAGGGGTTACAATGAGCAGTTCTTC. Translating gives CASNNRGYNEQFF.

The sample holds one count of this clone. J is TRBJ2-5 and V is TRBV15, with TRBD2 matching 7 bases. Trimming removed 3 bases from V and 3 bases from J; junction bases left unmatched: 1. The CDR3 runs 13 residues. Germline V gene lookup returns CDR1 LNHNV and CDR2 YYDKDF (reference sequence). CDR3 amino acids: CATSSGLEETQYF. As DNA, the CDR3 is TGTGCCACCAGCAGTGGACTAGAAGAGACCCAGTACTTC. Full variable domain (missing parts from reference TRBV15 and TRBJ2-5): DAMVIQNPRYQVTQFGKPVTLSCSQTLNHNVMYWYQQKSSQAPKLLFHYYDKDFNNEADTPDNFQSRRPNTSFCFLDIRSPGLGDTAMYLCATSSGLEETQYFGPGTRLLVL.

This clone appeared a few times. The genes are TRBV5-1 and TRBJ1-4, with a weak D call TRBD1 (5 bases). Trimming removed 1 base from V and 0 bases from J, with 7 bases in between. The V gene's germline CDR1 is SGHRS and CDR2 YFSETQ. The CDR3 totals 15 residues. CDR3 residues: CASSLIGATNEKLFF. CDR3 nucleotides: TGCGCCAGCAGCTTGATAGGGGCAACTAATGAAAAACTGTTTTTT. Looking up the rest from reference TRBV5-1 and TRBJ1-4 gives the full variable domain: KAGVTQTPRYLIKTRGQQVTLSCSPISGHRSVSWYQQTPGQGLQFLFEYFSETQRNKGNFPGRFSGRQFSNSRSEMNVSTLELGDSALYLCASSLIGATNEKLFFGSGTQLSVL.

This chain joins TRBV7-2 and TRBJ1-2; D possibly corresponds to TRBD1 (6 bases). The CDR3 contains 15 residues. Germline CDR1 and CDR2: SGHTA and FQGNSA. V gave up 5 bases and J gave up 1 base, with 14 bases separating them. The CDR3 loop is CASSTSGEGNYGYTF. The CDR3, as DNA: TGTGCCAGCAGCACCTCAGGGGAGGGTAACTATGGCTACACCTTC.

The chain recombines TRBV18 with TRBJ1-4; 8 positions agree with TRBD1. The CDR3 totals 16 residues. Trimming took 4 bases from V and 5 from J; bases not matched to a gene: 9. Per the germline V gene, CDR1 is KGHSH and CDR2 is LQKENI. The CDR3 is CASSQNPQGANEKLFF. CDR3 sequence (DNA): TGTGCCAGCTCACAAAATCCTCAGGGGGCGAATGAAAAACTGTTTTTT.

The chain is built from TRBV12-3 or TRBV12-4 and TRBJ1-1; D remains ambiguous. V was pared by 6 bases and J by 10 bases, with 15 bases between. The CDR3 is 12 residues long. CDR3 nucleotide sequence: TGTGCCAGCAGCCCCTCCGGGTTTTCAGCTTTCTTT. It encodes CASSPSGFSAFF.